This T cell receptor (beta chain) was captured in a study of T-cell memory formation after mild COVID-19. In the study overall: Largely, the TCR clusters proved donor specific.

Between the trimmed V and J ends, which lost 4 bases and 8 bases, there was a span of 24 bases. The CDR3 sequence is 16 residues long. The germline V gene encodes CDR1 SQVTM and CDR2 ANQGSEA. The 5'RACE method, run with constant-segment primers, produced TCR alpha and TCR beta cDNA libraries (carrying sample barcodes and UMIs). TCRdb re-analysed the 5' RACE reads in MiXCR, keeping a single row per CDR3 protein. The sample gives hundreds of thousands of distinct CDR3 sequences, approximately 20% of which show up once; under 25% is in the top ten. Sequencing input: PBMCs or a T cell subset sorted from them (not recorded which). This receptor was identified in a man between 18 and 35 years old who had mild COVID-19 (a few samples of this study predate the infection). Cell type and time point are not known. The chain joins TRBV29-1 to TRBJ2-1; the D gene could be TRBD1 or TRBD2 (5 bases each). CDR3 sequence: CSVAHQTGSWGDEQFF. The CDR3 nucleotides read TGCAGCGTTGCCCATCAGACGGGATCTTGGGGCGATGAGCAGTTCTTC.